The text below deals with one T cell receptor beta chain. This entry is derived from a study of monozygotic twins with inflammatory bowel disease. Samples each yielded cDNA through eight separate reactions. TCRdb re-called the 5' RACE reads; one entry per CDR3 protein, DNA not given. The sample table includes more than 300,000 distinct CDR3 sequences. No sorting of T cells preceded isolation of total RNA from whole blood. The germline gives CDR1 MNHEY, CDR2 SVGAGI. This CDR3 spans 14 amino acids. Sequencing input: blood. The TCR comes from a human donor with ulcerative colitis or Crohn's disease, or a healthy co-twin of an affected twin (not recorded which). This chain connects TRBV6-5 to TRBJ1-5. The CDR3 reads CASRDRLAAQPQHF.